The 24 T cell receptor beta chains below come from one sample, sequenced in a study of cytomegalovirus exposure and HLA in healthy donors. The PCR ran on 60 Vbeta and 13 Jbeta primers. The repertoire was sequenced with immunoSEQ multiplex PCR; TCRdb's copy has only in-frame clones and lacks some. The sample data list 60,000 to 65,000 clones. Sequenced: PBMCs. These receptors were obtained from a woman aged 18-30 years in good health and CMV-seronegative.

The chain combines TRBV21-1 with TRBJ1-5; TRBD1, the D gene given by the table, was not confirmed from the DNA. TRBV21-1 is a pseudogene segment. This CDR3 region has 17 residues. Written as DNA, the CDR3 is TGTGCCAGCAGGCCGGGACAGGATATAGGTAGCAATCAGCCCCAGCATTTT. Translating it yields CASRPGQDIGSNQPQHF.

The chain has TRBV7-8 and TRBJ1-1, with TRBD1 as a possible D gene (6 bases). The CDR3 is made up of 14 amino acids. The germline V and J ends were trimmed by 2 bases and 2 bases, with 9 bases remaining between them. Germline CDR1 SGHVS, CDR2 FQNEAQ. The DNA of the CDR3 is TGTGCCAGCAGCTTATCAGGGGCCAACACTGAAGCTTTCTTT. It yields the protein CASSLSGANTEAFF.

The chain combines TRBV5-1 with TRBJ1-2; 9 nucleotides match TRBD1. V gave up 3 bases and J gave up 7 bases; unmatched junction bases: 7. CDR1 SGHRS and CDR2 YFSETQ come from the germline V gene. This CDR3 comprises 14 residues. The CDR3 DNA reads TGCGCCAGCAGCTCCACAGGGGGCACTTCTGGCTACACCTTC. Translating gives CASSSTGGTSGYTF.

This sequence joins TRBV2 and TRBJ1-4; D might be TRBD1 (5 bases). The CDR3 runs 16 residues. Between the trimmed V and J ends, which lost 6 bases and 4 bases, there was a span of 18 bases. Germline CDR1 is SNHLY and CDR2 is FYNNEI. CDR3 DNA: TGTGCCAGCAGCTACTCTACGGGGGGAGGTAATGAAAAACTGTTTTTT. It specifies CASSYSTGGGNEKLFF.

The chain's CDR3 is CAMGTSGMGEQYF. The CDR3 nucleotides are TGTGCCATGGGGACTAGCGGGATGGGCGAGCAGTACTTC. The chain is built from TRBV10-3 and TRBJ2-7; 13 nucleotides agree with TRBD2. The CDR3 extends over 13 amino acids. Germline-derived CDR1 and CDR2 are ENHRY and SYGVKD. The V gene end was trimmed by 9 bases and the J gene end by 6 bases; junction bases not matched to a gene: 5.

The chain uses TRBV28 and TRBJ2-5; D is ambiguous. Germline V gene data show CDR1 as MDHEN and CDR2 as SYDVKM. The CDR3 covers 13 residues. The V gene lost 2 bases and the J gene lost 5 bases, with 9 bases spanning the gap. The CDR3 coding sequence is TGTGCCAGCAGTTTAGTGGCACAGGAGACCCAGTACTTC. Its translation: CASSLVAQETQYF. The full variable domain, rest sourced from reference TRBV28 and TRBJ2-5, is DVKVTQSSRYLVKRTGEKVFLECVQDMDHENMFWYRQDPGLGLRLIYFSYDVKMKEKGDIPEGYSVSREKKERFSLILESASTNQTSMYLCASSLVAQETQYFGPGTRLLVL.

The chain carries TRBV30 and TRBJ1-5; a weak D match, TRBD1 (5 bases). In germline, CDR1 is GTSNPN, CDR2 SVGIG (reference sequence). Trimming cost V 4 bases and J 6 bases, with 16 bases left between them. The CDR3 length is 14 residues. The CDR3 DNA sequence: TGTGCCTGGACCTCCCCCGGGGGTGGTCAGCCCCAGCATTTT. It encodes CAWTSPGGGQPQHF. The full variable domain, with the rest looked up from reference TRBV30 and TRBJ1-5, is SQTIHQWPATLVQPVGSPLSLECTVEGTSNPNLYWYRQAAGRGLQLLFYSVGIGQISSEVPQNLSASRPQDRQFILSSKKLLLSDSGFYLCAWTSPGGGQPQHFGDGTRLSIL.

The V call is TRBV6-1, the J call TRBJ2-7, with unresolved D. Trimming took 4 bases from V and 2 from J, leaving 18 bases between them. The CDR3 length is 16 residues. The germline V gene encodes CDR1 MNHNS and CDR2 SASEGT. As DNA, the CDR3 is TGTGCCAGCAGTGCCCTGTCCGCGGATCCCACCTACGAGCAGTACTTC. Translation gives CASSALSADPTYEQYF.

J is TRBJ2-7 and V is TRBV9; 8 positions match TRBD1. The CDR3 has 14 amino acids. Trimming at V came to 4 bases and at J to 7 bases, leaving 10 bases not matched to a gene. Germline loops: CDR1 SGDLS, CDR2 YYNGEE. The CDR3: CASSPRTGIGEQYF. The DNA for the CDR3 is TGTGCCAGCAGCCCACGGACAGGGATTGGGGAGCAGTACTTC.

The chain recombines TRBV5-6 with TRBJ2-7; possibly TRBD1 for D (6 bases). Germline V gives CDR1 SGHDT, CDR2 YYEEEE. This CDR3 contains 14 residues. Deletions cut 4 bases from V and 6 bases from J, with 17 bases between. DNA for the CDR3: TGTGCCAGCAGCGCGGACAGTGACCCGGTCGAGCAGTACTTC. Translation gives CASSADSDPVEQYF.

DNA of the CDR3: TGTGCCAGCACCATTAGCCTGGGACAGGGGAATATACGAGATACGCAGTATTTT. Its translation: CASTISLGQGNIRDTQYF. The chain couples TRBV7-6 to TRBJ2-3; the match to TRBD1 covers 10 bases. J lost 5 bases, V lost 7 bases, and 18 bases had no gene match. The length of the CDR3 is 18 residues. From germline, CDR1 is SGHVS and CDR2 FNYEAQ.

V and J are TRBV14 and TRBJ2-2, with 7 nucleotides matching TRBD2. The CDR3 runs 14 residues. Trimming cost V 1 base and J 7 bases; bases outside gene matches: 3. CDR1 is SGHDN and CDR2 is FVKESK in the germline V gene. The CDR3 is CASSQASGGGELFF. CDR3 DNA sequence: TGTGCCAGCAGCCAAGCCTCGGGGGGCGGGGAGCTGTTTTTT.

The V and J genes are TRBV11-2 and TRBJ1-1; D might be TRBD1 (5 bases). CDR3 length equals 16 residues. Germline loops: CDR1 SGHAT, CDR2 FQNNGV. Trimming removed 5 bases from V and 1 base from J, with 17 bases in between. The DNA for the CDR3 is TGTGCCAGCAGCGGAGGGTTAGGGGCGGGGAACACTGAAGCTTTCTTT. This codes for CASSGGLGAGNTEAFF.

Written as DNA, the CDR3 is TGTGCCAGCAGCGCAATAGCGGGAGGATACAATGAGCAGTTCTTC. Its protein is CASSAIAGGYNEQFF. The J gene is TRBJ2-1, the V gene TRBV7-3; 10 nucleotides line up with TRBD2. The CDR3 has 15 residues. The germline CDR1 and CDR2 sequences are SGHTA and FQGTGA. J was trimmed by 4 bases and V by 5 bases; bases with no gene match: 5.

The chain recombines TRBV30 with TRBJ2-5; tentative D call: TRBD2 (6 bases). The CDR3 consists of 15 residues. Germline lookup yields CDR1 GTSNPN and CDR2 SVGIG (reference sequence). Trimming took off 0 bases at V and 5 bases at J, with 16 bases between the two ends. The DNA for the CDR3 is TGTGCCTGGAGTGTGGGCGGGATGGCGGTGGAGACCCAGTACTTC. Translating gives CAWSVGGMAVETQYF.

The rearrangement links TRBV19 to TRBJ2-7, with 9 nucleotides matching TRBD1. Germline lookup yields CDR1 LNHDA and CDR2 SQIVND (reference sequence). This CDR3 has 14 residues. The V gene end was trimmed by 4 bases and the J gene end by 2 bases; junction bases not matched to a gene: 3. CDR3 region: CASSKTGGPYEQYF. Here the CDR3 DNA reads TGTGCCAGTAGTAAAACAGGGGGCCCCTACGAGCAGTACTTC.

This chain connects TRBV30 to TRBJ1-2; D gene unclear. Germline values: CDR1 GTSNPN, CDR2 SVGIG (reference sequence). The CDR3 is 10 residues long. Trimming pared 3 bases from V and 5 bases from J, leaving 4 bases between. In nucleotides, the CDR3 is TGTGCCTGGAGGAGATATGGCTACACCTTC. Its protein product is CAWRRYGYTF. Full variable domain (remainder filled in from reference TRBV30 and TRBJ1-2): SQTIHQWPATLVQPVGSPLSLECTVEGTSNPNLYWYRQAAGRGLQLLFYSVGIGQISSEVPQNLSASRPQDRQFILSSKKLLLSDSGFYLCAWRRYGYTFGSGTRLTVV.

The chain combines TRBV9 with TRBJ2-1, with 8 nucleotides matching TRBD1. The V gene's germline CDR1 is SGDLS and CDR2 YYNGEE. Trimming at V came to 2 bases and at J to 7 bases, leaving 8 bases not matched to a gene. The CDR3 runs 15 residues. This chain's CDR3 is CASSVLPTGENEQFF. The DNA of the CDR3 is TGTGCCAGCAGCGTCCTCCCGACAGGGGAGAATGAGCAGTTCTTC.

The V call is TRBV19, the J call TRBJ1-1; the D gene is possibly TRBD1 (6 bases). Trimming shortened V by 2 bases and J by 5 bases, and 15 bases separated the two germline ends. This CDR3 comprises 15 residues. Germline lookup yields CDR1 LNHDA and CDR2 SQIVND (reference sequence). The CDR3 DNA reads TGTGCCAGTAGTATATTACAGGGTCGAGGGACTGAAGCTTTCTTT. Translating gives CASSILQGRGTEAFF. Full variable domain (rest looked up from reference TRBV19 and TRBJ1-1): DGGITQSPKYLFRKEGQNVTLSCEQNLNHDAMYWYRQDPGQGLRLIYYSQIVNDFQKGDIAEGYSVSREKKESFPLTVTSAQKNPTAFYLCASSILQGRGTEAFFGQGTRLTVV.

The gene calls are TRBV14 and TRBJ2-7, with 9 bases fitting TRBD1. The CDR3 covers 15 residues. Per the germline V gene, CDR1 is SGHDN and CDR2 is FVKESK. The junction had 9 bases not matched to a gene; V was cut back by 5 bases and J by 4 bases. The CDR3 coding sequence is TGTGCCAGCAGCGCCGGGACAGGGTACTTGTACGAGCAGTACTTC. This sequence encodes CASSAGTGYLYEQYF.

V is TRBV30 and J is TRBJ2-3; 7 nucleotides match TRBD2. The CDR3 consists of 14 residues. Germline V gene sequence: CDR1 GTSNPN, CDR2 SVGIG (reference sequence). V lost 3 bases, J lost 1 base, and 4 bases stayed unmatched. The CDR3 loop is CAWSHRGGTDTQYF. DNA of the CDR3: TGTGCCTGGAGCCATCGGGGGGGCACAGATACGCAGTATTTT.

The J gene is TRBJ2-3, the V gene TRBV7-8, with D maybe TRBD2 (6 bases). Germline values: CDR1 SGHVS, CDR2 FQNEAQ. This CDR3 spans 15 amino acids. Between the trimmed V and J ends, which lost 5 bases and 1 base, there was a span of 13 bases. DNA of the CDR3: TGTGCCAGCAGCCCTGGGGAGGCCCGCACAGATACGCAGTATTTT. Translation gives CASSPGEARTDTQYF.

V is TRBV4-1 and J is TRBJ1-2; 7 bases match TRBD1. The CDR3 has 14 residues. Germline CDR1 reads MGHRA; CDR2 reads YSYEKL. Trimming removed 2 bases from V and 8 bases from J; junction bases left unmatched: 8. CDR3 nucleotide sequence: TGCGCCAGCAGCCAACCAGGACAGGAGAAAGGCTACACCTTC. Its translation: CASSQPGQEKGYTF.

The chain combines TRBV5-5 with TRBJ2-5; 8 bases align to TRBD1. V lost 0 bases and J lost 4; bases outside the gene matches: 5. In germline, CDR1 is SGHKS, CDR2 YYEKEE (reference sequence). The CDR3 covers 15 residues. The chain's CDR3 is CASSLVSGGAETQYF. The CDR3, as DNA: TGTGCCAGCAGCTTGGTGTCAGGGGGCGCAGAGACCCAGTACTTC.